This TCR beta chain was sequenced for a study of shared clonotypes between healthy human individuals (dated by TCRdb to about 2020). As for the study more broadly: The cohort comprised two women and a few men aged 18 to 49 years. To increase sequencing depth and limit assay-specific biases, TCR repertoire library preparation and sequencing were carried out by different laboratories using diverse techniques. To estimate repertoire size and how much clonotype sharing occurs between individuals, the study deeply sequenced the blood TCR repertoires of 5 or 6 healthy adults. For each donor, three plates each were used for CD4 naive and CD4 memory, two plates were used for CD8 naive, and one plate was used for CD8 memory. Between about 0.94 and 8.9 billion PBMCs per donor were obtained by leukapheresis. The paper as a whole reports these results and caveats: About 5% of naive CD4, 3.5% of naive CD8, roughly 2.5% of memory CD4, and less than 0.45% of memory CD8 clonotypes were shared across several donors. Naive subsets generally had larger estimated clonotype richness than memory subsets. Sampling was restricted to blood, and TCR repertoires in tissues likely differ from the TCR repertoires found in blood. Incomplete sequencing was indicated by rarefaction of sorted-subset datasets, despite the large sequencing depth. The genetic and exposure-history diversity represented was limited by the small number of donors. Higher generation probabilities were observed for clonotypes shared by all four sorted-subset donors than for non-shared clonotypes. Pairwise subsampling indicated that sequencing depth was expected to affect the degree of clonotype sharing among donors.

This clone was observed a few times. It has no known antigen specificity. Per-base qualities were not stored, and no clone one base away is much larger. Ends trimmed: V by 5 bases, J by 4 bases; bases unmatched to a gene: 10. Reading the germline V gene gives CDR1 MGHDK and CDR2 SYGVNS. From the cysteine through the phenylalanine, the CDR3 covers 15 amino acids. Just the 45-base CDR3 DNA is kept, in frame starting at base 1. Healthy HIV-negative adults with no recently reported acute infections or vaccinations were included as donors. Every donor was a Caucasian adult residing in Nashville, Tennessee, USA. CD4+ T cells were enriched through magnetic negative selection, after which naive cells were positively selected on CD45RA and the remaining negative fraction served as the memory subset. Blood was collected by leukapheresis, and PBMCs were isolated by Ficoll-Histopaque density gradient centrifugation and then cryopreserved in liquid nitrogen vapor phase. Analytical flow cytometry was used to check the purity and quantity of each magnetically sorted T cell population. Genomic DNA was isolated from each sorted fraction and quantified by UV absorbance on a Nanodrop 2000c.

Using the deep immunoSEQ assay, multiplex PCR amplified TCR CDR3 regions from genomic DNA. Extracted genomic DNA from each cell subset was distributed evenly across all wells of several immunoSEQ 96-well plates, and each plate was treated as a replicate. For sorted subsets, 150 to 250 ng genomic DNA, equal to tens of thousands of T cell genomes, was loaded into each replicate PCR. The purified libraries were quantified using a Qubit 3.0 fluorometer, sized with a Bioanalyzer 2100, and then quantified again using the KAPA Library Quantification kit. Every immunoSEQ 96-well plate was sequenced on a separate single-read 150-cycle Illumina NextSeq 550 flow cell. As for the original processing: Because only junctional sequences without quality scores were contained in the immunoSEQ output, filtering matching that applied to full-length reads could not be performed. Sequences were annotated with PyIR, a Python wrapper for IgBLAST v1.9, and V/J genes and CDR3 were assigned using IMGT germline references. Reads with weak V/J assignments (E-value above 1e-6), missing CDR3, stop codons, out-of-frame junctions, or ambiguous translated residues were removed. V3J clonotypes were defined as sequences sharing an identical inferred V gene, J gene, and CDR3 amino acid sequence. To compute the percentage overlap between repertoires, the number of shared unique clonotypes was divided by the size of the smaller repertoire. RTK rarefaction, the Chao1 estimator, and Recon v2.1 estimates of unobserved clonotypes were used to assess repertoire richness. Generation probabilities for all TCRbeta clonotypes obtained by the gDNA method from four donors were computed using OLGA. TCRdb obtained this table from immuneACCESS and retained in-frame rearrangements with V and J assigned. These tables miss some clones; where compared with another copy, unresolved V genes account for less than half of the shortfall, and the remainder is unexplained. V, J and clone size are taken as reported in that table, and D and trimming were inferred from the DNA itself. The sample records roughly 2.6 million clones, around nine tenths of which are singletons. The ten largest account for 0.11% to 0.15% of the sample.

The V and J genes are TRBV25-1 and TRBJ1-1, and 7 junctional nucleotides match TRBD1. This clonotype originated in a man aged 18 to 29 in good health. Sequenced sample: naive CD4+ T cells sorted from blood. What this sample's cell subset or site label stands for: CD45RA+ positively selected. In nucleotide form, the sequence is TGTGCCAGCAGTCCAGGGGGGGCGGTATCCACTGAAGCTTTCTTT. Its amino acids are CASSPGGAVSTEAFF.